The 8 T cell receptor beta chains in this list originate from one sample, sequenced in a study of blood T cells in healthy people across ages (dated by TCRdb to the mid-2010s). Library creation used 5' RACE. The reads were generated on an Illumina HiSeq 2500. A second roughly 6 to 12 cycle PCR used a sample-barcoded 5' primer and a J-beta primer mix. TCRdb trimmed public reads at Q25 via fastp, called clones via MiXCR and kept in-frame beta chains. Rows are combined by CDR3 protein, so each entry shows the most common genes and DNA. Present in this sample are about 580,000 distinct CDR3 sequences, around 48% of which were seen just once. Around 24% of the sample is taken by the ten largest. Sequences were obtained from blood. The origin of the receptors is an elderly man in good health.

The genes are TRBV7-3 and TRBJ2-3; D perhaps matches TRBD2 (5 bases). This CDR3 has 18 residues. CDR1 and CDR2 from the germline V gene are SGHTA and FQGTGA. V dropped 3 bases and J dropped 4 bases, with 23 bases sitting between them. The CDR3 reads CASSFTGKGWDMADTQYF. Written as DNA, the CDR3 is TGTGCCAGCAGCTTCACCGGGAAAGGCTGGGATATGGCAGATACGCAGTATTTT.

The CDR3 loop reads CASSEGATQYF. The CDR3 DNA reads TGTGCCAGCAGTGAGGGCGCGACGCAGTATTTT. The J gene is TRBJ2-3, the V gene TRBV2; D is unresolved. The CDR3 has 11 residues. V dropped 3 bases and J dropped 9 bases, with 7 bases sitting between them. Germline V gives CDR1 SNHLY, CDR2 FYNNEI.

The chain links TRBV27 to TRBJ2-7; TRBD1 matches 7 bases. Germline-derived CDR1 and CDR2 are MNHEY and SMNVEV (reference sequence). J was trimmed by 2 bases and V by 3 bases; bases with no gene match: 7. This CDR3 is 15 amino acids long. Here the CDR3 reads CASSFTGVSPYEQYF. The CDR3 region has the DNA TGTGCCAGCAGTTTTACAGGGGTATCGCCCTACGAGCAGTACTTC.

Concerning this clonotype itself: This may come from a read error, since a much larger clone is one base off. V gene TRBV7-2 combines with J gene TRBJ2-1; 7 bases map to TRBD1. The CDR3 sequence is 14 residues long. J gave up 5 bases and V 4 bases, and 5 bases lay outside the gene matches. Germline V gives CDR1 SGHTA, CDR2 FQGNSA. The DNA of the CDR3 is TGTGCCAGCAGCTCCGGGACAGTTAACAATGAGCAGTTCTTC. Translating gives CASSSGTVNNEQFF.

This clonotype has a handful of counts. The genes are TRBV9 and TRBJ2-1; D ambiguous. The last part of the DNA fits TRBJ2-7 better; the J call may be wrong. Germline loops: CDR1 SGDLS, CDR2 YYNGEE. This CDR3 contains 16 residues. This CDR3 is CASSSSTSSSYNEQYF. The CDR3 DNA reads as TGTGCCAGCAGCTCTTCGACATCGAGCTCCTACAATGAGCAGTACTTC.

This chain uses TRBV24-1 with TRBJ2-4; D possibly matches TRBD1 or TRBD2 (5 bases each). Germline CDR1 reads KGHDR; CDR2 reads SFDVKD. Deletions cut 9 bases from V and 13 bases from J, with 21 bases between. The CDR3 extends over 13 amino acids. Written as DNA, the CDR3 is TGTGCCACCGCAGAGGGACCCACGTGGGAGCAGTACTTC. Translated, it gives CATAEGPTWEQYF.

There are a few counts of this clonotype. The chain uses TRBV6-6 and TRBJ2-7, with TRBD1 identical over 7 bases. Per germline, CDR1 MNHNY and CDR2 SVGAGI (reference sequence). V lost 5 bases, J lost 6 bases, and 10 bases stayed unmatched. This CDR3 is 14 amino acids long. In nucleotides, the CDR3 is TGTGCCAGCAGTGAGACAGGGTTACGGTGCGAGCAGTACTTC. This codes for CASSETGLRCEQYF.

In its sample, this clonotype was seen a few times. The rearrangement links TRBV10-1 to TRBJ2-5, with 7 bases fitting TRBD1. The CDR3 sequence is 14 residues long. V lost 4 bases, J lost 0 bases, and 2 bases stayed unmatched. The germline CDR1 and CDR2 sequences are WNHNN and SYGVQD (reference sequence). CDR3 DNA sequence: TGCGCCAGCAGTGTCACAGGGGACCAAGAGACCCAGTACTTC. Amino acids: CASSVTGDQETQYF.